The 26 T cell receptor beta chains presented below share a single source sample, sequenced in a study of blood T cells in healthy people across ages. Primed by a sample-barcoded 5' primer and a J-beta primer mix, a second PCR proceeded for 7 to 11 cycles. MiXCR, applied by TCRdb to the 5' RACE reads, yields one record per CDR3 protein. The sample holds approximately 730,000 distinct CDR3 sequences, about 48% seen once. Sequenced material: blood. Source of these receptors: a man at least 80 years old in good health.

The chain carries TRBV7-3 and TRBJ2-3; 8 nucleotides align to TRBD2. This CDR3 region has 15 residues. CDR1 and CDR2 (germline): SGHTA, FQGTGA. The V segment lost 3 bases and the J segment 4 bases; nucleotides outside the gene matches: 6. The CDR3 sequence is CASSFRGGGPDTQYF. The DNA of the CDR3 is TGTGCCAGCAGCTTCCGGGGGGGTGGCCCAGATACGCAGTATTTT.

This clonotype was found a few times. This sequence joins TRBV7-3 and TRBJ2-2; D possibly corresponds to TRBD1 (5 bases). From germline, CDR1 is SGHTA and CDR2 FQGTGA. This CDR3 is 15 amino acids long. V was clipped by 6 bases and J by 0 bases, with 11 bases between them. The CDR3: CASSQGRANTGELFF. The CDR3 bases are TGTGCCAGCAGTCAGGGCAGGGCGAACACCGGGGAGCTGTTTTTT. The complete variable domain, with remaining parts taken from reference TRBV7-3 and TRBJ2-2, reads GAGVSQTPSNKVTEKGKYVELRCDPISGHTALYWYRQSLGQGPEFLIYFQGTGAADDSGLPNDRFFAVRPEGSVSTLKIQRTERGDSAVYLCASSQGRANTGELFFGEGSRLTVL.

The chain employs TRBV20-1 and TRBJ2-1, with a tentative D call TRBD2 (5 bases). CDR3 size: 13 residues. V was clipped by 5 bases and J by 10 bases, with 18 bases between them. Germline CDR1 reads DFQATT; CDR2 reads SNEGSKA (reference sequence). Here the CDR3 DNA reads TGCAGTGCTGCACTAGTCGGGAATGGCGAGCAGTTCTTC. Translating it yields CSAALVGNGEQFF.

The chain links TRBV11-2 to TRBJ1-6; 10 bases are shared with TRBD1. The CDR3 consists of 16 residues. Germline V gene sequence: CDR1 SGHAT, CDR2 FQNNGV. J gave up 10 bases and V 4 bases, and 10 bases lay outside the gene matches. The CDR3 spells CASSSRVGTGESPLHF. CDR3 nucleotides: TGTGCCAGCAGCTCGAGAGTTGGGACAGGGGAATCACCCCTCCACTTT.

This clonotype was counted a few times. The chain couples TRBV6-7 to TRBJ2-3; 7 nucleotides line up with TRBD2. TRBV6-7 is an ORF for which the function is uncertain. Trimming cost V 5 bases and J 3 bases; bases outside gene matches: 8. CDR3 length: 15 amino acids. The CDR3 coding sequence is TGTGCCAGCAGTATGGCGGGAGCGGTTACAGATACGCAGTATTTT. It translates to CASSMAGAVTDTQYF.

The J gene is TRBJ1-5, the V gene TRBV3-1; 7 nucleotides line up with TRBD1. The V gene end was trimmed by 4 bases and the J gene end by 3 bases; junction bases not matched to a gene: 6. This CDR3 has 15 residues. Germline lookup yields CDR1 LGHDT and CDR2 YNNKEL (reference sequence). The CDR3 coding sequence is TGTGCCAGCAGCCCTGGTGGGACAGACAATCAGCCCCAGCATTTT. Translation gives CASSPGGTDNQPQHF.

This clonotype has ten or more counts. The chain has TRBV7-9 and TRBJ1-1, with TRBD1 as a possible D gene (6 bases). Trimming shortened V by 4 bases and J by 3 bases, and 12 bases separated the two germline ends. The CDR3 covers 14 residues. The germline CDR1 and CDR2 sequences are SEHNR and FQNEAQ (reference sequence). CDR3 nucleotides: TGTGCCAGCAGCTCCTTCAGGGGAGACACTGAAGCTTTCTTT. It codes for CASSSFRGDTEAFF.

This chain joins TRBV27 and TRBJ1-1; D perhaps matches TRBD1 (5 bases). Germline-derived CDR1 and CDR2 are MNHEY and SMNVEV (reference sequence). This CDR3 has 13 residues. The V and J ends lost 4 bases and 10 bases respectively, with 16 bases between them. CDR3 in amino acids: CASSYGTPRRAFF. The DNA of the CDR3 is TGTGCCAGCAGTTACGGGACTCCGAGGAGAGCTTTCTTT.

For the CDR3, the DNA is TGCAGTGCTAGAGATCAGTCAGGGGCGCACAGATACGCGTATTTT. Translated, it gives CSARDQSGAHRYAYF. The chain recombines TRBV20-1 with TRBJ2-3; TRBD1 is a possible D gene (6 bases). Trimming left V 0 bases short and J 14 bases short, with 24 bases between. Germline V gene lookup returns CDR1 DFQATT and CDR2 SNEGSKA (reference sequence). The CDR3 consists of 15 residues.

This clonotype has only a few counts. CDR3 DNA: TGTGCCAGCATGAAGTCTAGCGGGAGTGGGGCCGAGCAGTACTTC. Protein: CASMKSSGSGAEQYF. The chain couples TRBV2 to TRBJ2-7, with TRBD2 matching 10 bases. CDR1 is SNHLY, CDR2 FYNNEI, per germline. Germline trimming cut 7 bases from V and 6 bases from J; bases unmatched to any gene: 12. This CDR3 comprises 15 residues.

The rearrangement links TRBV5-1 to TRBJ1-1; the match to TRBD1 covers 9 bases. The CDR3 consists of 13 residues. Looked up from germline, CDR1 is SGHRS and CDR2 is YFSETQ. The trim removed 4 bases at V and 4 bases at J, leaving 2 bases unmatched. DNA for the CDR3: TGCGCCAGCAGCCCGGACAGGGGCACTGAAGCTTTCTTT. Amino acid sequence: CASSPDRGTEAFF.

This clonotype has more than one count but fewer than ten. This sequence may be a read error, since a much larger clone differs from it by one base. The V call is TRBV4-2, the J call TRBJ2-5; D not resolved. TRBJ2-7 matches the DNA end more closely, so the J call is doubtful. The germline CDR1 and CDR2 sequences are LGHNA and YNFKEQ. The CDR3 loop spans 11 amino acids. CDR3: CASSPGVEQYF. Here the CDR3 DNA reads TGTGCCAGCAGCCCCGGAGTCGAGCAGTACTTC.

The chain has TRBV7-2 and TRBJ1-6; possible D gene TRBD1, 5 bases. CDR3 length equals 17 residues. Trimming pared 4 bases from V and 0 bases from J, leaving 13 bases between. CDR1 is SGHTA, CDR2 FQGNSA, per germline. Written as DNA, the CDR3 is TGTGCCAGCAGCTCGCGACAGCCGAGCTCCTATAATTCACCCCTCCACTTT. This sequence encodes CASSSRQPSSYNSPLHF.

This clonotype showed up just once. Written as DNA, the CDR3 is TGTGCCAGCAGTGAAGCTAGCGGGAGCACCGGGGAGCTGTTTTTT. Amino acid sequence: CASSEASGSTGELFF. The rearrangement links TRBV6-4 to TRBJ2-2; 10 bases agree with TRBD2. V was pared by 3 bases and J by 4 bases, with 2 bases of the junction left unmatched. This CDR3 has 15 amino acids. Germline values: CDR1 MRHNA, CDR2 SNTAGT.

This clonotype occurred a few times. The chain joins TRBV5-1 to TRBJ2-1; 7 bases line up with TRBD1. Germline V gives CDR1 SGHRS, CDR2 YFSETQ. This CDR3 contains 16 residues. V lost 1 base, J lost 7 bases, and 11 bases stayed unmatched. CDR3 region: CASSLRPRQGLNEQFF. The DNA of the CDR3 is TGCGCCAGCAGCTTGCGCCCGCGACAGGGTCTTAATGAGCAGTTCTTC.

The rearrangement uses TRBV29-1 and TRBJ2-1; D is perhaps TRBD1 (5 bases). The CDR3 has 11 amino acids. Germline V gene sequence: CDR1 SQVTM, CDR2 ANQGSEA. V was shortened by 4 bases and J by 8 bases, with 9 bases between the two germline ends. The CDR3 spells CSVGQTDEQFF. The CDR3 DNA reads TGCAGCGTTGGACAGACGGATGAGCAGTTCTTC.

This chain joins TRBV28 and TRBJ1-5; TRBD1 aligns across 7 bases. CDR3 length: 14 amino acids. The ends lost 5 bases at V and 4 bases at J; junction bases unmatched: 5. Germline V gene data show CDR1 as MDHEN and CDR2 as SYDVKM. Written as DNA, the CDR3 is TGTGCCAGCAGTATGGGACAGCAGAATCAGCCCCAGCATTTT. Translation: CASSMGQQNQPQHF. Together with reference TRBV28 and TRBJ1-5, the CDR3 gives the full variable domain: DVKVTQSSRYLVKRTGEKVFLECVQDMDHENMFWYRQDPGLGLRLIYFSYDVKMKEKGDIPEGYSVSREKKERFSLILESASTNQTSMYLCASSMGQQNQPQHFGDGTRLSIL.

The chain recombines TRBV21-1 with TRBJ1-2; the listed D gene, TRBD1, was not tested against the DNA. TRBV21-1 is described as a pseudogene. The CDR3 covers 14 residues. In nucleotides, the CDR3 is TGTGCCAGCAGCGAAAAAACAGGGGCGTATGGCTACACCTTC. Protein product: CASSEKTGAYGYTF.

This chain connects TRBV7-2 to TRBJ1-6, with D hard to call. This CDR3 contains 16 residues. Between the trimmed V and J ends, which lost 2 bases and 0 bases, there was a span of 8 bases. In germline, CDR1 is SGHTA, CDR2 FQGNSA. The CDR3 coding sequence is TGTGCCAGCAGCTTAAGGGCCTACTCCTATAATTCACCCCTCCACTTT. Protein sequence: CASSLRAYSYNSPLHF.

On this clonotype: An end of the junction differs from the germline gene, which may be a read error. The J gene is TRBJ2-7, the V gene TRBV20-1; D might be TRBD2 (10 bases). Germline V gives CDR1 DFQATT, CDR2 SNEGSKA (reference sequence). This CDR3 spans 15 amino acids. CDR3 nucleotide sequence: TGCAGTGCTGGAGACAGGGGGACTAGCGTCAATGAGCAGTACTTC. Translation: CSAGDRGTSVNEQYF.

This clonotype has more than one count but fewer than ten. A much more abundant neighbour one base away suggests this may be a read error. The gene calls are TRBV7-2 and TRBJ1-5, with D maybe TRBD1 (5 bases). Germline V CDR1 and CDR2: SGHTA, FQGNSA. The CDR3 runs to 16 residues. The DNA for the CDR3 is TGTGCCAGCAGCCCCAGAAGGGGTGATAGCAAGCAGCCCCAGCATTTT. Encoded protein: CASSPRRGDSKQPQHF.

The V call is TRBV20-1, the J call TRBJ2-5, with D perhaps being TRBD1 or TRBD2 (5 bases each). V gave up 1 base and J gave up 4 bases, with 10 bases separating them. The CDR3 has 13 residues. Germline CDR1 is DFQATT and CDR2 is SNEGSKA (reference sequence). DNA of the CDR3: TGCAGTGCTAGAGCCCCGGGGACAGAGACCCAGTACTTC. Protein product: CSARAPGTETQYF.

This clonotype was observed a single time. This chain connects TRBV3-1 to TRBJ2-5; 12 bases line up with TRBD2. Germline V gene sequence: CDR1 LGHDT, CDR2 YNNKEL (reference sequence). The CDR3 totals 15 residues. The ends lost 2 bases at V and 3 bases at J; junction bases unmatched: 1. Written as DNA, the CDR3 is TGTGCCAGCAGCCAAAGACTAGCGGGAGAAGAGACCCAGTACTTC. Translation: CASSQRLAGEETQYF.

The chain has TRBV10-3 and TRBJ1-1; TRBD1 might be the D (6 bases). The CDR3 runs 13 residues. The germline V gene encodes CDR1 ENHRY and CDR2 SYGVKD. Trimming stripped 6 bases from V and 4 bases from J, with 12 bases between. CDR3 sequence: CAIRSRDTTEAFF. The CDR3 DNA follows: TGTGCCATCAGGAGCCGGGACACCACTGAAGCTTTCTTT.

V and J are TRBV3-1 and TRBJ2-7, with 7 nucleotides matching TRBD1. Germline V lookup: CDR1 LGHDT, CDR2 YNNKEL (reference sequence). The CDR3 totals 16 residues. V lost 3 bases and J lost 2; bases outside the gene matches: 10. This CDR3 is CASSHGQVLRAYEQYF. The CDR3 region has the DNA TGTGCCAGCAGCCATGGACAGGTCCTAAGGGCCTACGAGCAGTACTTC.

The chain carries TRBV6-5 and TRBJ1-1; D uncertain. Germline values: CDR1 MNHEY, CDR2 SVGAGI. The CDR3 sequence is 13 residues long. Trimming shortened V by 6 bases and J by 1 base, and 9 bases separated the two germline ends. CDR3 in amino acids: CASSQLSNTEAFF. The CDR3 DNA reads TGTGCCAGCAGCCAGTTGTCGAACACTGAAGCTTTCTTT.